These T cell receptor beta chains were read from a single sample in a study of lymphopenia after photon versus proton radiotherapy. Here immunoSEQ multiplex PCR was the method, and the copy in TCRdb shows in-frame clones only, minus some. In the table there are about 7,000 clones, over 85% of which are singletons. The specimen was peripheral blood, collected from a patient treated with photon-based radiotherapy. All receptors derive from a man aged 55 to 69 with cholangiocarcinoma. The CDR3 runs from the conserved cysteine through the conserved F or W.

TRBJ2-7,TRBV10-3,CAISESTDRDRSHEQYF
TRBJ1-1,TRBV9,CASSAGRDAPEAFF
TRBJ2-3,TRBV27,CASSAGLAGPYTQYF
TRBJ1-4,TRBV6-5,CASSPAGSANEKLFF
TRBJ2-3,TRBV28,CASSFGRGDTQYF
TRBJ2-2,TRBV20-1,CSVRHTGELFF
TRBJ2-7,TRBV9,CASSPSDISYEQYF
TRBJ2-7,TRBV18,CASSPRTEAYEQYF
TRBJ1-2,TRBV9,CASSVDYGTDGYTF
TRBJ1-2,TRBV4-2,CASSQINRDGIYGYTF
TRBJ2-7,TRBV25-1,CASSAGSQVEQYF
TRBJ1-2,TRBV10-3,CAITQGASIYGYTF
TRBJ2-7,TRBV29-1,CSAGSGDYEQYF
TRBJ2-3,TRBV5-1,CASSPGQTDTQYF
TRBJ2-1,TRBV5-1,CASSFDSGYNEQFF
TRBJ2-5,TRBV18,CASSPRLAGQETQYF
TRBJ2-1,TRBV10-2,CASSGGGRASSSYNEQFF
TRBJ2-7,TRBV11-2,CASSHTITLDEQYF
TRBJ2-3,TRBV15,CATSGSREGRVTDTQYF
TRBJ1-2,TRBV7-2,CASSPNPRLDGYTF
TRBJ1-5,TRBV6-6,CASSRGDRGTNQPQHF
TRBJ2-3,TRBV10-3,CAISDPGRGAADTQYF
TRBJ2-1,TRBV5-4,CASSREGPHNEQFF
TRBJ1-6,TRBV5-1,CASSLETAANSPLHF
TRBJ2-2,TRBV11-2,CASSLVSAGGTGELFF
TRBJ2-7,TRBV11-3,CASSLAQLYEQYF
TRBJ2-3,TRBV19,CASSIASGDTDTQYF
TRBJ2-2,TRBV15,CATSPNLMIANTGELFF
TRBJ2-1,TRBV5-1,CASSPRKASRDTHEQFF
TRBJ2-7,TRBV28,CASTFAAGGGEQYF
TRBJ1-2,TRBV19,CASIGRDRYGYTF
TRBJ1-1,TRBV5-1,CASSFSGGIMNTEAFF
TRBJ2-7,TRBV11-3,CASSSGPLYEQYF
TRBJ1-1,TRBV5-8,CASSLEGGPEAFF
TRBJ2-2,TRBV28,CASSLSPGGFGTGELFF
TRBJ2-2,TRBV7-7,CASSFNPNTGELFF
TRBJ1-4,TRBV28,CASSLGGAQTNEKLFF
TRBJ2-7,TRBV2,CASSGQGYEQYF
TRBJ1-2,TRBV11-3,CASSSSGYGYTF
TRBJ2-7,TRBV11-3,CASSQGGQKPSYEQYF
TRBJ1-5,TRBV4-1,CASSQDGQGGWQPQHF
TRBJ1-6,TRBV9,CASSVERGTYNSPLHF
TRBJ1-3,TRBV11-2,CASSSNLESGNTIYF
TRBJ2-7,TRBV27,CASSRQGGGGSYEQYF
TRBJ1-1,TRBV28,CASSIERENTEAFF
TRBJ2-2,TRBV25-1,CASTPFASGELFF
TRBJ1-3,TRBV5-4,CASSSPGLSGNTIYF
TRBJ1-4,TRBV7-6,CASSPSRRAGGEKLFF
TRBJ2-7,TRBV5-5,CASSLWESSYEQYF
TRBJ2-2,TRBV2,CASSEQLTGGTGELFF
TRBJ2-2,TRBV7-7,CASSPHGVTSPGELFF
TRBJ2-5,TRBV5-4,CASSSGLAEGETQYF
TRBJ2-7,TRBV28,CASQMGGALFSYEQYF
TRBJ2-7,TRBV7-2,CASSLQAGQTLREQYF
TRBJ1-5,TRBV7-2,CASSLLGEPQHF